The rows below give T cell receptor beta chains drawn from one sample of a study of CD8 T cells in Susac syndrome. TCRdb re-derived calls from the immunoSEQ multiplex PCR reads in MiXCR, one entry per CDR3 protein. This sample carries some 400,000 distinct CDR3 sequences, around 85% of them seen once, and the ten largest clones take about 0.12%. The material sequenced was CD8+ T cells from PBMCs. The source is a human donor with multiple sclerosis. Each CDR3 is given with its conserved first and last residue. A D gene is named only where the DNA matches it firmly. A clone size is listed for some rows: how often the clone was seen (once, few, many), or a class if it is expanded.

j_call: TRBJ2-3; clone_size: few; d_call: TRBD2; v_call: TRBV5-1; cdr3_nt: TGCGCCAGCAGCGTTGAGCGGGAGGGCCCCGATACGCAGTATTTT; cdr3_aa: CASSVEREGPDTQYF
j_call: TRBJ1-3; clone_size: NA; d_call: NA; v_call: TRBV5-4; cdr3_nt: TGTGCCAGCAGCCCCTCGCCGGAGAGCTCTGGAAACACCATATATTTT; cdr3_aa: CASSPSPESSGNTIYF
j_call: TRBJ1-2; clone_size: NA; d_call: TRBD1; v_call: TRBV5-4; cdr3_nt: TGTGCCAGCAGCTTGGAATGGCAGGGGGCGGATGGCTACACCTTC; cdr3_aa: CASSLEWQGADGYTF
j_call: TRBJ2-7; clone_size: NA; d_call: TRBD1; v_call: TRBV4-1; cdr3_nt: TGCGCCAGCAGCCAAGGAGGGGACAGGTTCTCCTACGAGCAGTACTTC; cdr3_aa: CASSQGGDRFSYEQYF
j_call: TRBJ2-7; clone_size: NA; d_call: TRBD1; v_call: TRBV20-1; cdr3_nt: TGCAGTGCTAGATCGGGACAGGGGGGGGACGAGCAGTACTTC; cdr3_aa: CSARSGQGGDEQYF
j_call: TRBJ2-2; clone_size: NA; d_call: NA; v_call: TRBV13; cdr3_nt: TGTGCCAGCAAGCTTAATCAGGTGGATATCACCGGGGAGCTGTTTTTT; cdr3_aa: CASKLNQVDITGELFF
j_call: TRBJ2-7; clone_size: NA; d_call: TRBD2; v_call: TRBV20-1; cdr3_nt: TGCAGTGCCAGACCACTAGCGGGAGGGGACTACGAGCAGTACTTC; cdr3_aa: CSARPLAGGDYEQYF
j_call: TRBJ2-7; clone_size: NA; d_call: TRBD1; v_call: TRBV14; cdr3_nt: TGTGCCAGCAGCCCCCGTGGACAGGGATCCTACGAGCAGTACTTC; cdr3_aa: CASSPRGQGSYEQYF
j_call: TRBJ2-7; clone_size: NA; d_call: TRBD2; v_call: TRBV30; cdr3_nt: TGTGCCTGGAGCCGACTAGCGGGCTACGAGCAGTACTTC; cdr3_aa: CAWSRLAGYEQYF
j_call: TRBJ1-1; clone_size: NA; d_call: NA; v_call: TRBV2; cdr3_nt: TGTGCCAGCAGTGAATATCCAGCCGTTAACACTGAAGCTTTCTTT; cdr3_aa: CASSEYPAVNTEAFF
j_call: TRBJ2-7; clone_size: NA; d_call: TRBD1; v_call: TRBV29-1; cdr3_nt: TGCAGCGTTGAGACACCGGGACAGGGATCCTACGAGCAGTACTTC; cdr3_aa: CSVETPGQGSYEQYF
j_call: TRBJ1-5; clone_size: NA; d_call: NA; v_call: TRBV30; cdr3_nt: TGTGCCTGGAGCTGGGCTCTTAATCAGCCCCAGCATTTT; cdr3_aa: CAWSWALNQPQHF
j_call: TRBJ2-7; clone_size: once; d_call: TRBD1; v_call: TRBV4-1; cdr3_nt: TGCGCCAGCAGCCAGTTCAGCGGGACAGGGGACTACGAGCAGTACTTC; cdr3_aa: CASSQFSGTGDYEQYF
j_call: TRBJ2-2; clone_size: NA; d_call: TRBD1; v_call: TRBV6-1; cdr3_nt: TGTGCCAGCAGTGATTCGGACAGGGAAGTCGGGGAGCTGTTTTTT; cdr3_aa: CASSDSDREVGELFF
j_call: TRBJ1-1; clone_size: once; d_call: NA; v_call: TRBV6-1; cdr3_nt: TGTGCCAGCACACAGTTCATGAACACTGAAGCTTTCTTT; cdr3_aa: CASTQFMNTEAFF
j_call: TRBJ1-1; clone_size: NA; d_call: NA; v_call: TRBV18; cdr3_nt: TGTGCCAGCTCCGAATCCGGGACGCTGAACACTGAAGCTTTCTTT; cdr3_aa: CASSESGTLNTEAFF